What follows are 21 T cell receptor beta chains derived from one specimen sequenced in a study of cytomegalovirus exposure and HLA in healthy donors. PCR used 60 Vbeta primers and 13 Jbeta primers. TCRdb keeps only in-frame clones here, not all; method: immunoSEQ multiplex PCR. The sample data list 100,000 or so clones. Sequencing was performed on PBMCs. The receptors derive from a middle-aged man in good health and CMV-seronegative.

This chain joins TRBV14 and TRBJ1-2, with 7 nucleotides matching TRBD1. V lost 1 base, J lost 4 bases, and 6 bases stayed unmatched. In germline, CDR1 is SGHDN, CDR2 FVKESK. The CDR3 sequence is 15 residues long. Written as DNA, the CDR3 is TGTGCCAGCAGCCAAGGTCCAGGGGGAGTCTATGGCTACACCTTC. This encodes CASSQGPGGVYGYTF.

The gene calls are TRBV6-1 and TRBJ1-1; 9 nucleotides align to TRBD1. V shed 0 bases, J shed 4 bases, and the junction held 6 bases outside the gene matches. CDR1 MNHNS and CDR2 SASEGT come from the germline V gene. The CDR3 runs 16 residues. For the CDR3, the DNA is TGTGCCAGCAGTGAAGCAGCAGGGACAGGGACCACTGAAGCTTTCTTT. Its translation is CASSEAAGTGTTEAFF.

This rearrangement joins TRBV2 to TRBJ1-2; D might be TRBD1 (6 bases). Germline loops: CDR1 SNHLY, CDR2 FYNNEI. CDR3 length: 14 amino acids. The V end lost 4 bases, the J end lost 6 bases, and 15 bases lay between the germline ends. As DNA, the CDR3 is TGTGCCAGCAGTGTTTACAGGGCCGGGAATGGCTACACCTTC. It yields the protein CASSVYRAGNGYTF.

V is TRBV2 and J is TRBJ2-7; 12 bases fit TRBD1. The CDR3 is made up of 13 amino acids. Germline V CDR1 and CDR2: SNHLY, FYNNEI. J gave up 5 bases and V 9 bases, and 5 bases lay outside the gene matches. The CDR3 bases are TGTGCCAGAGGGACAGGGGGCGTGAACGAGCAGTACTTC. Protein product: CARGTGGVNEQYF.

The J gene is TRBJ2-3, the V gene TRBV4-2; 7 bases match TRBD2. Germline V gene data show CDR1 as LGHNA and CDR2 as YNFKEQ. V shed 1 base, J shed 9 bases, and the junction held 13 bases outside the gene matches. The CDR3 totals 16 residues. The CDR3 DNA reads as TGTGCCAGCAGCCAAGCAAAACCTCCGACTAGCTCAACGCAGTATTTT. Translation: CASSQAKPPTSSTQYF.

The chain recombines TRBV7-9 with TRBJ2-2; D is possibly TRBD2 (6 bases). CDR3 length: 13 residues. The ends were cut back, 5 bases at V and 9 bases at J, with 13 bases in the middle. The V gene's germline CDR1 is SEHNR and CDR2 FQNEAQ (reference sequence). The CDR3 coding sequence is TGTGCCAGCAGCCGGGAGAAGGGCCGGGAGCTGTTTTTT. It yields the protein CASSREKGRELFF.

Of note for this clone: Relative to the germline gene, one junction end is altered; a read error may explain this. This chain connects TRBV6-5 to TRBJ1-2; 9 bases are a match to TRBD1. This CDR3 spans 15 amino acids. Per germline, CDR1 MNHEY and CDR2 SVGAGI. CDR3 loop: CVSRTGTGTFYGYTF. CDR3 DNA: TGTGTCAGCAGAACAGGGACAGGGACGTTCTATGGCTACACCTTC.

V and J are TRBV9 and TRBJ1-1; D gene uncertain. This CDR3 has 14 residues. V dropped 0 bases and J dropped 1 base, with 7 bases sitting between them. CDR1 is SGDLS and CDR2 is YYNGEE in the germline V gene. The CDR3 bases are TGTGCCAGCAGCGTAGGAGCCGGGAACACTGAAGCTTTCTTT. Encoded protein: CASSVGAGNTEAFF.

The chain joins TRBV7-3 to TRBJ2-1; 7 bases are a match to TRBD2. From germline, CDR1 is SGHTA and CDR2 FQGTGA. CDR3 length: 13 residues. V gave up 7 bases and J gave up 9 bases; unmatched junction bases: 9. DNA for the CDR3: TGTGCCAGCACCCCGGGGGGATCTAGTGAGCAGTTCTTC. Residues: CASTPGGSSEQFF.

The gene calls are TRBV19 and TRBJ2-2; 8 bases map to TRBD2. The germline CDR1 and CDR2 sequences are LNHDA and SQIVND (reference sequence). CDR3 size: 16 residues. After removal of 7 bases from V and 4 bases from J, the junction contained 11 bases not matched to a gene. The CDR3 bases are TGTGCCAGTAATTACCAGCGGGAGACGAGCACCGGGGAGCTGTTTTTT. This gives the protein CASNYQRETSTGELFF. Filled out from reference TRBV19 and TRBJ2-2, the complete variable domain reads DGGITQSPKYLFRKEGQNVTLSCEQNLNHDAMYWYRQDPGQGLRLIYYSQIVNDFQKGDIAEGYSVSREKKESFPLTVTSAQKNPTAFYLCASNYQRETSTGELFFGEGSRLTVL.

The CDR3 sequence: CASSQDGHGRGYGYTF. The CDR3 bases are TGCGCCAGCAGCCAAGATGGACACGGAAGGGGCTATGGCTACACCTTC. The chain couples TRBV4-1 to TRBJ1-2; D perhaps matches TRBD1 (5 bases). Germline V gene sequence: CDR1 MGHRA, CDR2 YSYEKL. The CDR3 extends over 16 amino acids. With 0 bases removed from V and 4 bases from J, the gap between germline ends came to 15 bases.

The chain links TRBV19 to TRBJ1-3, with unresolved D. Deletions cut 3 bases from V and 2 bases from J, with 8 bases between. The CDR3 extends over 14 amino acids. From germline, CDR1 is LNHDA and CDR2 SQIVND (reference sequence). CDR3: CASSISEAGNTIYF. CDR3 sequence (DNA): TGTGCCAGTAGTATTTCCGAGGCTGGAAACACCATATATTTT.

The DNA of the CDR3 is TGTGCCAGCAGGAGGGACAGGAAGGATGGCTACACCTTC. This encodes CASRRDRKDGYTF. J is TRBJ1-2 and V is TRBV6-5, with 8 bases fitting TRBD1. The J segment lost 6 bases and the V segment lost 6 bases, leaving 6 bases of the junction unmatched. Germline lookup yields CDR1 MNHEY and CDR2 SVGAGI. This CDR3 contains 13 residues.

The chain employs TRBV10-3 and TRBJ1-5, with 8 bases fitting TRBD1. The CDR3 consists of 17 residues. With V trimmed by 2 bases and J by 1 base, 7 bases remained unmatched. The germline V gene has CDR1 ENHRY and CDR2 SYGVKD. DNA of the CDR3: TGTGCCATCAGTGAGCCGCGGACAGGGATAAGCAATCAGCCCCAGCATTTT. It encodes CAISEPRTGISNQPQHF.

The chain couples TRBV5-1 to TRBJ2-2; TRBD2 matches 12 bases. V lost 4 bases to trimming and J lost 1 base; unmatched junction nucleotides: 2. Germline loops: CDR1 SGHRS, CDR2 YFSETQ. This CDR3 is 16 amino acids long. The CDR3 DNA is TGCGCCAGCAGCACGACTAGCGGGGGGAACACCGGGGAGCTGTTTTTT. Translating it yields CASSTTSGGNTGELFF.

The chain carries TRBV27 and TRBJ2-7; tentatively, D is TRBD1 (6 bases). The germline V and J ends were trimmed by 6 bases and 1 base, with 10 bases remaining between them. CDR1 and CDR2 from the germline V gene are MNHEY and SMNVEV (reference sequence). This CDR3 has 13 amino acids. The CDR3 DNA reads as TGTGCCAGCAGGCTGACAGGATCCTACGAGCAGTACTTC. Translated: CASRLTGSYEQYF.

The chain is built from TRBV14 and TRBJ2-6, with D possibly TRBD2 on 6 matching bases. The CDR3 length is 16 residues. Germline-derived CDR1 and CDR2 are SGHDN and FVKESK. With 3 bases removed from V and 0 bases from J, the gap between germline ends came to 9 bases. The CDR3 sequence: CASSHRGSSGANVLTF. The CDR3 bases are TGTGCCAGCAGCCATCGGGGGAGCTCTGGGGCCAACGTCCTGACTTTC.

This chain links TRBV18 with TRBJ2-6; 8 positions match TRBD1. The CDR3 has 21 residues. Losses at the gene ends were 5 bases for V and 0 bases for J; bases not matched to a gene: 18. CDR1 and CDR2 from the germline V gene are KGHSH and LQKENI. The CDR3 DNA is TGTGCCAGCTCATCGATCGGGACAGGATACCCTCCGGGCTCTGGGGCCAACGTCCTGACTTTC. Translation gives CASSSIGTGYPPGSGANVLTF.

The rearrangement uses TRBV4-3 and TRBJ1-1, with 7 bases aligning to TRBD1. After removal of 0 bases from V and 4 bases from J, the junction contained 5 bases not matched to a gene. The germline CDR1 and CDR2 sequences are LGHNA and YSLEER. The CDR3 extends over 15 amino acids. The CDR3 DNA reads TGCGCCAGCAGCCAAGAGACAGGGAGGTCCACTGAAGCTTTCTTT. It translates to CASSQETGRSTEAFF.

This rearrangement joins TRBV6-1 to TRBJ1-1, with a tentative D call TRBD1 (5 bases). Per the germline V gene, CDR1 is MNHNS and CDR2 is SASEGT. With 6 bases removed from V and 5 bases from J, the gap between germline ends came to 25 bases. CDR3 length equals 17 residues. In nucleotides, the CDR3 is TGTGCCAGCAGCGAATGGGGGAGAGGCAGGGCGGGGACTGAAGCTTTCTTT. It translates to CASSEWGRGRAGTEAFF.

The rearrangement links TRBV7-3 to TRBJ2-2; 9 bases are a match to TRBD2. Germline assignment: CDR1 SGHTA and CDR2 FQGTGA. CDR3 length: 18 amino acids. V was clipped by 1 base and J by 7 bases; unmatched bases: 13. The CDR3 DNA is TGTGCCAGCAGCTTAAGGGCTAGCGGGACCGCAATAGGCGGGGAGCTGTTTTTT. Its translation: CASSLRASGTAIGGELFF.